These 19 T cell receptor beta chains came from one sample sequenced in a study of T cells in Graves' hyperthyroidism and ophthalmopathy. Amplified TCR beta CDR3 regions derived from RNA transcripts. Using the HTBI primer set, a first-round RT-PCR was run on the TCR CDR3. Each CDR3 protein gets one entry after TCRdb re-called the multiplex PCR reads with MiXCR. The table lists around 490,000 distinct CDR3 sequences, 20% of them singletons. The sequencing input was blood. The receptor set was obtained from a man between 40 and 49 years old with Graves' ophthalmopathy.

This chain joins TRBV18 and TRBJ1-2; possible D gene TRBD1, 6 bases. Germline V gene sequence: CDR1 KGHSH, CDR2 LQKENI. V lost 9 bases to trimming and J lost 4 bases, with 18 bases between them. The CDR3 extends over 14 amino acids. Here the CDR3 DNA reads TGTGCCAGTCGCTCGGACAGAGATACCTATGGCTACACCTTC. It encodes CASRSDRDTYGYTF.

The chain employs TRBV4-2 and TRBJ2-2; possible D gene TRBD2, 5 bases. Trimming stripped 0 bases from V and 4 bases from J, with 18 bases between. The germline V gene encodes CDR1 LGHNA and CDR2 YNFKEQ. The CDR3 length is 18 residues. This chain's CDR3 is CASSQDLQRASGTGELFF. The CDR3 DNA reads as TGTGCCAGCAGCCAAGATCTTCAGAGGGCCTCTGGCACCGGGGAGCTGTTTTTT.

This sequence joins TRBV6-9 and TRBJ2-1; maybe TRBD1 (6 bases). The germline V and J ends were trimmed by 3 bases and 13 bases, with 16 bases remaining between them. The V gene's germline CDR1 is MNHGY and CDR2 SVAAGI. The CDR3 is 13 amino acids. DNA of the CDR3: TGTGCCAGCAGTTACGTCAGGGGTGGGGGTCAGTTCTTC. Encoded protein: CASSYVRGGGQFF.

CDR3 in amino acids: CASSGTSSGTQYF. CDR3 sequence (DNA): TGTGCCAGCAGTGGGACTAGTTCGGGGACCCAGTACTTC. The chain joins TRBV2 to TRBJ2-5, with 7 bases that match TRBD2. This CDR3 is built from 13 residues. Trimming at V came to 4 bases and at J to 7 bases, leaving 6 bases not matched to a gene. CDR1 and CDR2 (germline): SNHLY, FYNNEI.

The sample holds many counts of this clonotype. This chain connects TRBV18 to TRBJ1-2, with 7 bases lining up with TRBD1. This CDR3 is 13 amino acids long. CDR1 KGHSH and CDR2 LQKENI come from the germline V gene. With 3 bases clipped from V and 5 bases from J, the junction kept 3 bases outside the gene matches. The chain's CDR3 is CASSPGTEYGYTF. The CDR3 DNA reads TGTGCCAGCTCACCGGGGACAGAGTATGGCTACACCTTC.

As for this clonotype: A clone one base away is much larger, so this may be a read error. The chain uses TRBV20-1 and TRBJ1-1; D not resolved. Germline V gene lookup returns CDR1 DFQATT and CDR2 SNEGSKA (reference sequence). The CDR3 runs to 12 residues. The CDR3 DNA reads as TGCAGTGCTAGAGGACCGAACACTGAAGCTTCCTTT. This encodes CSARGPNTEASF.

This clonotype was counted at least ten times. The chain uses TRBV2 and TRBJ1-5; D gene unclear. The germline V gene encodes CDR1 SNHLY and CDR2 FYNNEI. The CDR3 consists of 15 residues. V dropped 2 bases and J dropped 0 bases, with 8 bases sitting between them. Here the CDR3 reads CASSETTDSNQPQHF. The CDR3, as DNA: TGTGCCAGCAGTGAAACCACGGATAGCAATCAGCCCCAGCATTTT.

This clonotype appeared many times. This chain connects TRBV9 to TRBJ2-7; 8 bases are a match to TRBD2. CDR3 length equals 13 residues. V lost 3 bases and J lost 6; bases outside the gene matches: 5. Per germline, CDR1 SGDLS and CDR2 YYNGEE. CDR3 DNA: TGTGCCAGCAGCGCTCTCCGGGGGGGCGAGCAGTACTTC. This gives the protein CASSALRGGEQYF.

The table lists this clonotype with a few counts. The chain is built from TRBV7-2 and TRBJ1-2, with D uncertain. The CDR3 has 14 amino acids. V was cut by 3 bases and J by 2 bases, with 10 bases left in between. Per the germline V gene, CDR1 is SGHTA and CDR2 is FQGNSA. CDR3 bases: TGTGCCAGCAGCTTCCCCGGTTTAAACTATGGCTACACCTTC. It specifies CASSFPGLNYGYTF.

The chain combines TRBV15 with TRBJ1-5; no clear D. Germline lookup yields CDR1 LNHNV and CDR2 YYDKDF (reference sequence). CDR3 length: 13 amino acids. The ends were cut back, 1 base at V and 3 bases at J, with 4 bases in the middle. For the CDR3, the DNA is TGTGCCACCAGCAGAGTTTTCAATCAGCCCCAGCATTTT. It specifies CATSRVFNQPQHF.

There are a few counts of this clonotype. V is TRBV20-1 and J is TRBJ1-2; weak D call: TRBD1 (6 bases). This CDR3 spans 15 amino acids. Germline V gene lookup returns CDR1 DFQATT and CDR2 SNEGSKA (reference sequence). V lost 0 bases and J 6 bases, leaving 17 bases between the germline ends. CDR3 sequence reads: CSARDKGRGTHGYTF. Written as DNA, the CDR3 is TGCAGTGCTAGAGATAAAGGCAGGGGAACACATGGCTACACCTTC.

The chain combines TRBV27 with TRBJ1-2, with D possibly matching TRBD1 (6 bases). The germline V and J ends were trimmed by 7 bases and 4 bases, with 16 bases remaining between them. In germline, CDR1 is MNHEY, CDR2 SMNVEV (reference sequence). The CDR3 length is 14 residues. Here the CDR3 DNA reads TGTGCCAGCAATTTTCGGGGGCCCACCTATGGCTACACCTTC. It encodes CASNFRGPTYGYTF.

Notes on this clonotype: One base away lies a much larger clone, so this may be a sequencing read error. The J gene is TRBJ2-2, the V gene TRBV11-3, with D hard to call. This CDR3 comprises 16 residues. The V gene's germline CDR1 is SGHNT and CDR2 YENEEA. The CDR3 nucleotides read TGTGCCGGCAGCATCATGACGGAAGCGAACACCGGGGAGCTGTTTTTT. Amino acid sequence: CAGSIMTEANTGELFF.

The chain couples TRBV10-3 to TRBJ2-1, with no clear D. The CDR3 has 19 residues. Germline CDR1 and CDR2: ENHRY and SYGVKD. V was pared by 3 bases and J by 5 bases, with 26 bases between. The CDR3 loop reads CAISEKWSIIRWGNNEQFF. Here the CDR3 DNA reads TGTGCCATCAGTGAAAAGTGGTCAATTATTCGGTGGGGAAACAATGAGCAGTTCTTC.

There are many counts of this clonotype. The chain uses TRBV12-3 or TRBV12-4 and TRBJ1-2; 7 nucleotides agree with TRBD1. The CDR3 has 14 amino acids. V lost 5 bases to trimming and J lost 4 bases; unmatched junction nucleotides: 7. In nucleotides, the CDR3 is TGTGCCAGCAGTCCGGTGACAGGGTCCTATGGCTACACCTTC. Residues: CASSPVTGSYGYTF.

The rearrangement uses TRBV14 and TRBJ1-4, with a possible D match to TRBD1 (6 bases). The V and J ends lost 0 bases and 4 bases respectively, with 9 bases between them. This CDR3 has 15 residues. Germline CDR1 SGHDN, CDR2 FVKESK. CDR3 coding DNA: TGTGCCAGCAGCCAAGATTGGACAGATAATGAAAAACTGTTTTTT. Residues: CASSQDWTDNEKLFF.

The chain links TRBV7-2 to TRBJ2-3, with TRBD2 matching 13 bases. Looked up from germline, CDR1 is SGHTA and CDR2 is FQGNSA. V shed 4 bases, J shed 4 bases, and the junction held 5 bases outside the gene matches. There are 16 residues in the CDR3. The CDR3 reads CASSYRTSGSADTQYF. The DNA of the CDR3 is TGTGCCAGCAGCTACCGGACTAGCGGGAGCGCAGATACGCAGTATTTT.

This clonotype has only a few counts. The chain links TRBV30 to TRBJ1-4; TRBD1 agrees at 9 bases. This CDR3 comprises 12 residues. The junction had 2 bases not matched to a gene; V was cut back by 2 bases and J by 10 bases. From germline, CDR1 is GTSNPN and CDR2 SVGIG (reference sequence). The CDR3 loop is CAWSQDRGKLFF. In DNA, the CDR3 is TGTGCCTGGAGTCAGGACAGGGGAAAACTGTTTTTT.

This rearrangement joins TRBV27 to TRBJ1-5; the D gene is possibly TRBD1 (6 bases). Trimming cost V 5 bases and J 3 bases, with 14 bases left between them. CDR1 MNHEY and CDR2 SMNVEV come from the germline V gene (reference sequence). This CDR3 region has 15 residues. CDR3 in amino acids: CASSLKTGFNQPQHF. CDR3 DNA: TGTGCCAGCAGTCTTAAGACAGGATTCAATCAGCCCCAGCATTTT.